A single sample gave rise to the 8 T cell receptor beta chains below, sequenced in a study of shared clonotypes between healthy human individuals. The protocol was immunoSEQ multiplex PCR, while the TCRdb copy is restricted to in-frame clones and leaves out a portion. Of 1.6 million or so clones detected, approximately 98.5% appear once; the ten largest clones hold roughly 0.35%. The sequenced material came from naive CD4+ T cells sorted from blood. Documented subset: CD45RA+ positively selected. These receptors all come from a man aged 25-40 years in good health.

To note about this clone: This sample also contains other DNA sequences that code for the same CDR3. The CDR3: CASRGSYNEQFF. CDR3 in DNA: TGCGCCAGCAGGGGCTCCTACAATGAGCAGTTCTTC. This sequence joins TRBV5-1 and TRBJ2-1; no definite D call. V dropped 5 bases and J dropped 0 bases, with 3 bases sitting between them. Germline lookup yields CDR1 SGHRS and CDR2 YFSETQ. The CDR3 spans 12 residues.

Note on this clone: The sample has other DNA sequences that encode this CDR3 too. The chain is built from TRBV2 and TRBJ2-7; no reliable D call. Trimming left V 5 bases short and J 4 bases short, with 6 bases between. This CDR3 region has 11 residues. Germline V gene lookup returns CDR1 SNHLY and CDR2 FYNNEI. The CDR3 reads CASSNTYEQYF. CDR3 nucleotide sequence: TGTGCCAGCAGTAACACGTACGAGCAGTACTTC.

V usage is TRBV30 and J usage is TRBJ1-3; TRBD1 might be the D (6 bases). The length of the CDR3 is 16 residues. V was shortened by 0 bases and J by 4 bases, with 16 bases between the two germline ends. CDR1 and CDR2 (germline): GTSNPN, SVGIG (reference sequence). The CDR3 is CAWSVGPGARGNTIYF. For the CDR3, the DNA is TGTGCCTGGAGTGTAGGGCCGGGGGCGCGAGGAAACACCATATATTTT.

The chain combines TRBV5-4 with TRBJ2-7; tentative D call: TRBD2 (5 bases). The length of the CDR3 is 15 residues. Germline V gene data show CDR1 as SGHNT and CDR2 as YYREEE (reference sequence). The V end was cut by 4 bases, the J end by 6 bases, with 20 bases between. The CDR3 DNA is TGTGCCAGCAGCACGGAAAGCAGGAGGATGGGCGAGCAGTACTTC. Its translation is CASSTESRRMGEQYF.

The chain carries TRBV7-3 and TRBJ2-5; D is unresolved. V shed 0 bases and J shed 5 bases, with 7 bases lying between them. Germline assignment: CDR1 SGHTA and CDR2 FQGTGA. The CDR3 is 13 residues long. For the CDR3, the DNA is TGTGCCAGCAGCTTAACCGTGTTGGAGACCCAGTACTTC. It specifies CASSLTVLETQYF.

The chain carries TRBV7-9 and TRBJ2-5; TRBD2 matches at 11 bases. The CDR3 consists of 17 residues. Trimming at V came to 4 bases and at J to 2 bases, leaving 9 bases not matched to a gene. The V gene's germline CDR1 is SEHNR and CDR2 FQNEAQ (reference sequence). In DNA, the CDR3 is TGTGCCAGCAGCTCACCACGGGGACTAGCGGTTCAAGAGACCCAGTACTTC. It specifies CASSSPRGLAVQETQYF.

The chain combines TRBV29-1 with TRBJ1-1; 7 nucleotides match TRBD1. V shed 7 bases, J shed 2 bases, and the junction held 7 bases outside the gene matches. CDR1 is SQVTM, CDR2 ANQGSEA, per germline. This CDR3 spans 13 amino acids. The DNA of the CDR3 is TGCAGCGCCCGGGACAGCCGCAACACTGAAGCTTTCTTT. Translated, it gives CSARDSRNTEAFF.

The V gene is TRBV2, the J gene TRBJ2-2; D unresolved. V lost 7 bases, J lost 14 bases, and 11 bases lay in between. The CDR3 has 10 amino acids. CDR1 is SNHLY, CDR2 FYNNEI, per germline. DNA of the CDR3: TGTGCCAGCACCCTTGGCAGACTGTTTTTT. Translation: CASTLGRLFF. The whole variable domain, filled in from reference TRBV2 and TRBJ2-2, reads EPEVTQTPSHQVTQMGQEVILRCVPISNHLYFYWYRQILGQKVEFLVSFYNNEISEKSEIFDDQFSVERPDGSNFTLKIRSTKLEDSAMYFCASTLGRLFFGEGSRLTVL.